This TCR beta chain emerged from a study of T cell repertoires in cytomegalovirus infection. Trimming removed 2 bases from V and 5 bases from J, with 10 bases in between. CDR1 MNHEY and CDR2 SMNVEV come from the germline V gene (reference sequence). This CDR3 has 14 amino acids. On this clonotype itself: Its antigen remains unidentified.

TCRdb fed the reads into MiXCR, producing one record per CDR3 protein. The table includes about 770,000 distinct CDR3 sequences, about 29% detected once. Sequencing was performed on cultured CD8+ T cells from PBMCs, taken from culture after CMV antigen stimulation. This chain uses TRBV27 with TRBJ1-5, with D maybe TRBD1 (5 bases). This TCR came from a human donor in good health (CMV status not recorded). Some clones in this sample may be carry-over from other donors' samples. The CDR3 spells CASSLDSGYQPQHF. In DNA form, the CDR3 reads TGTGCCAGCAGTTTAGACAGCGGGTATCAGCCCCAGCATTTT.